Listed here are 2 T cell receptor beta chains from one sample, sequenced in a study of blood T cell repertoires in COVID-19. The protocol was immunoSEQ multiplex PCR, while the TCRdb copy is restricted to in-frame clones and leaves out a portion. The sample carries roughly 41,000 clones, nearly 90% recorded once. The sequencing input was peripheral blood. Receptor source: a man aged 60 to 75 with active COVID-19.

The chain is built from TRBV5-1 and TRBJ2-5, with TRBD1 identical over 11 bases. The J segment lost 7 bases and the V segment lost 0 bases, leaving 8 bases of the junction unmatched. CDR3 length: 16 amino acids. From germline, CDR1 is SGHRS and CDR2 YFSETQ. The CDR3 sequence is CASSLGGTGGVLTQYF. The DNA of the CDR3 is TGCGCCAGCAGCTTGGGAGGGACAGGGGGTGTCCTGACCCAGTACTTC.

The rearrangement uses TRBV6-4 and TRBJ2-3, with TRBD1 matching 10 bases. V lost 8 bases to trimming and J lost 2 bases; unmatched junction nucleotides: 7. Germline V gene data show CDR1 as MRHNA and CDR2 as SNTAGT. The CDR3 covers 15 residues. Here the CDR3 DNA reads TGTGCCAGCGGCTCCGGGACAGGGGACACAGATACGCAGTATTTT. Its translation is CASGSGTGDTDTQYF.